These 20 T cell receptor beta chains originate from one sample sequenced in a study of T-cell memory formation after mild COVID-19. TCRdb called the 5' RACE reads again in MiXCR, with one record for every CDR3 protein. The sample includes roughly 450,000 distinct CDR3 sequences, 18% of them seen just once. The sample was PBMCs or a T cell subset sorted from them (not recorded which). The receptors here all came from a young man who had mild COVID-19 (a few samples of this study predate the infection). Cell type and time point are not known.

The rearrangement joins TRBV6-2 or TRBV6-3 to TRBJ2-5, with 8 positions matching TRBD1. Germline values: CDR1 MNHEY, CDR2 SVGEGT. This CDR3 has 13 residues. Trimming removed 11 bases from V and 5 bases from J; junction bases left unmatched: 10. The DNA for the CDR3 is TGTGCCGCAACAGGGGGGCCCCATGAGACCCAGTACTTC. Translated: CAATGGPHETQYF.

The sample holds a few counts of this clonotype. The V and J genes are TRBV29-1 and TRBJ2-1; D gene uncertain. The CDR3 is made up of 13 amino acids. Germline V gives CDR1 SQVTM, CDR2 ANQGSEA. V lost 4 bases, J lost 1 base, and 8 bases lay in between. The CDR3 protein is CSVASLSYNEQFF. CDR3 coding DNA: TGCAGCGTTGCCTCCCTATCCTACAATGAGCAGTTCTTC.

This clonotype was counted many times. The CDR3: CASSYSREDTDTQYF. The CDR3 nucleotides are TGTGCCAGCAGTTACTCTCGGGAGGACACAGATACGCAGTATTTT. V usage is TRBV6-5 and J usage is TRBJ2-3, with 7 bases aligning to TRBD2. V shed 0 bases and J 2 bases; nucleotides not matched to a gene: 2. Germline CDR1 reads MNHEY; CDR2 reads SVGAGI. The CDR3 sequence is 15 residues long.

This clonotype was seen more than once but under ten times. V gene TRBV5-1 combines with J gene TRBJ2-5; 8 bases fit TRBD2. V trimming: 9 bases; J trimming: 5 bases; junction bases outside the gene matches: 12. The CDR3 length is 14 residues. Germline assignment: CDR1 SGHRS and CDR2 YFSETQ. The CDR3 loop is CATSSGGGRETQYF. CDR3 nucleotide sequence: TGCGCCACCTCGTCTGGCGGGGGGCGGGAGACCCAGTACTTC.

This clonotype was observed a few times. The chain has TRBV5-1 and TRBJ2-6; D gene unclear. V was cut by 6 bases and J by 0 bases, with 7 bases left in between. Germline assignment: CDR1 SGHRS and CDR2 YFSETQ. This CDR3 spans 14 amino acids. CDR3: CASTTSSGANVLTF. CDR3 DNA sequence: TGCGCCAGCACCACAAGCTCTGGGGCCAACGTCCTGACTTTC.

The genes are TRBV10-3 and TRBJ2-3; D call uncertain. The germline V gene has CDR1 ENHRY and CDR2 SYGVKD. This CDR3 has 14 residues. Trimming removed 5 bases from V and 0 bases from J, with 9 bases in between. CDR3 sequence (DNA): TGTGCCATCAGTAGGCTAGTAAGCACAGATACGCAGTATTTT. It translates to CAISRLVSTDTQYF.

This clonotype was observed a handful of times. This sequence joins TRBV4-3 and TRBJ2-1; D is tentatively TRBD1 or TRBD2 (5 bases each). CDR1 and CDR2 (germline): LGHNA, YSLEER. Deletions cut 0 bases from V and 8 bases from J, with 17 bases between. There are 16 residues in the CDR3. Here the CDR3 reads CASSQDGPGSRDEQFF. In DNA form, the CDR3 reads TGCGCCAGCAGCCAAGATGGCCCAGGGAGTCGCGATGAGCAGTTCTTC.

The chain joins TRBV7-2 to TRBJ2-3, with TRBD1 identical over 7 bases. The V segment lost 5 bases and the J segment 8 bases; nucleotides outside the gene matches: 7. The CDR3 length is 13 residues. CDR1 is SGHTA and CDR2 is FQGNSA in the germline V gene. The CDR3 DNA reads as TGTGCCAGCAGCCCCAGAGGGGGCACTACGCAGTATTTT. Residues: CASSPRGGTTQYF. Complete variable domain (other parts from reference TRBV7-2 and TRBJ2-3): GAGVSQSPSNKVTEKGKDVELRCDPISGHTALYWYRQSLGQGLEFLIYFQGNSAPDKSGLPSDRFSAERTGGSVSTLTIQRTQQEDSAVYLCASSPRGGTTQYFGPGTRLTVL.

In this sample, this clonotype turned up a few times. CDR3 in amino acids: CASSSKTSGANVLTF. Here the CDR3 DNA reads TGTGCCAGCAGCTCTAAGACCTCTGGGGCCAACGTCCTGACTTTC. The chain recombines TRBV5-4 with TRBJ2-6; D is ambiguous. The ends were cut back, 3 bases at V and 0 bases at J, with 7 bases in the middle. Germline V CDR1 and CDR2: SGHNT, YYREEE (reference sequence). CDR3 length equals 15 residues.

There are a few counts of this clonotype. Here the CDR3 DNA reads TGTGCCTGGAGTGGGGACCAAGAGACCCAGTACTTC. This translates into CAWSGDQETQYF. J is TRBJ2-5 and V is TRBV30; D unresolved. Trimming removed 1 base from V and 0 bases from J, with 3 bases in between. This CDR3 comprises 12 residues. Per germline, CDR1 GTSNPN and CDR2 SVGIG (reference sequence).

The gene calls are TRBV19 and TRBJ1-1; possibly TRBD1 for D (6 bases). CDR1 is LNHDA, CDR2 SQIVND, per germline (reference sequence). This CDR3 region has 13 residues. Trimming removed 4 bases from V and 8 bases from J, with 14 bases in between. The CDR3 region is CASSTGQDEEAFF. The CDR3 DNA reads TGTGCCAGTAGTACGGGACAAGATGAGGAAGCTTTCTTT.

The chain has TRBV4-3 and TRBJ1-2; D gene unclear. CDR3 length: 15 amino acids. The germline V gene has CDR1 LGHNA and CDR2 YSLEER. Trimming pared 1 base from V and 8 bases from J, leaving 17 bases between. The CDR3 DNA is TGCGCCAGCAGCCAAGCCAACGGTCCTTTTGGGGGCTACACCTTC. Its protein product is CASSQANGPFGGYTF.

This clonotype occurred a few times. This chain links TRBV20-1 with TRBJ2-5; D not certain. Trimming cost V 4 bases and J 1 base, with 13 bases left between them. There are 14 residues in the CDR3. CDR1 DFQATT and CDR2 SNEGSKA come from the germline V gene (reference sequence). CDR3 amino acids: CSANRQETQETQYF. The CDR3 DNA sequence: TGCAGTGCTAATCGGCAGGAGACCCAAGAGACCCAGTACTTC.

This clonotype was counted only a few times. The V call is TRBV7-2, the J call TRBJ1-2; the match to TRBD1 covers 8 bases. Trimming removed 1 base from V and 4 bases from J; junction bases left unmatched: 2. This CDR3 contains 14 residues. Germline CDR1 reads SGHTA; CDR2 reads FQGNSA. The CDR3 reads CASSLGRGLYGYTF. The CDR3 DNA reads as TGTGCCAGCAGCTTAGGCAGGGGGCTCTATGGCTACACCTTC.

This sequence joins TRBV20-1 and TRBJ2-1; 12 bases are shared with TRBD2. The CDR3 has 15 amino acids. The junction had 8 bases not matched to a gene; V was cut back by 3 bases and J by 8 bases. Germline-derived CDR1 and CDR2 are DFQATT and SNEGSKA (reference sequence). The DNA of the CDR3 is TGCAGTGCTAGCCCTAGCGGGGGGGCTCTGGATGAGCAGTTCTTC. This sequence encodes CSASPSGGALDEQFF.

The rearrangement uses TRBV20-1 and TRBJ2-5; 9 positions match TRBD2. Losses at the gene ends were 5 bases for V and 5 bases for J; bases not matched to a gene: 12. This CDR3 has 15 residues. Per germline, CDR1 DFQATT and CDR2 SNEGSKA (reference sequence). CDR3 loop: CSASRGGAKGETQYF. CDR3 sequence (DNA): TGCAGTGCTTCCCGCGGGGGGGCTAAAGGGGAGACCCAGTACTTC.

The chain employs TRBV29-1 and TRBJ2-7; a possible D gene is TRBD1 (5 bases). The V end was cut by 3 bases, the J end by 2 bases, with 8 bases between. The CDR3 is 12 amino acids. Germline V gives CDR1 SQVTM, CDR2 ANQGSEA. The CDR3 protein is CSVESGTYEQYF. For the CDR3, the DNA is TGCAGCGTTGAGTCAGGGACCTACGAGCAGTACTTC.

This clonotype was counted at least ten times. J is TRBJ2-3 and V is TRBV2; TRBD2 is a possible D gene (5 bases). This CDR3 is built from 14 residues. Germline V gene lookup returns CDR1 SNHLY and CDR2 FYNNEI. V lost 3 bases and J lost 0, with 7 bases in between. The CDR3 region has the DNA TGTGCCAGCAGTGAGGGCGGGAGCACAGATACGCAGTATTTT. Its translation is CASSEGGSTDTQYF.

The CDR3 spells CASSQDGGPGYF. Written as DNA, the CDR3 is TGTGCCAGCAGCCAAGATGGGGGGCCGGGGTACTTC. The chain joins TRBV4-2 to TRBJ2-5, with D perhaps assigned TRBD1 or TRBD2 (6 bases each). This CDR3 has 12 residues. V was pared by 0 bases and J by 13 bases, with 12 bases between. CDR1 is LGHNA and CDR2 is YNFKEQ in the germline V gene.

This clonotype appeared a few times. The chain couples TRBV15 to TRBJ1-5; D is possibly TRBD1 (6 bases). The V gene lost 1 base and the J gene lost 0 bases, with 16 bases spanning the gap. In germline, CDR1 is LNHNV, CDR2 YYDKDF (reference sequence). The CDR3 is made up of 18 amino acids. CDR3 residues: CATSRGSGQKYSNQPQHF. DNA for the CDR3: TGTGCCACCAGCAGAGGATCAGGACAGAAGTATAGCAATCAGCCCCAGCATTTT. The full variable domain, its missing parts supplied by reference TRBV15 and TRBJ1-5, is DAMVIQNPRYQVTQFGKPVTLSCSQTLNHNVMYWYQQKSSQAPKLLFHYYDKDFNNEADTPDNFQSRRPNTSFCFLDIRSPGLGDTAMYLCATSRGSGQKYSNQPQHFGDGTRLSIL.